This TCR beta chain was obtained from a study of cytomegalovirus exposure and HLA in healthy donors. The PCR used 60 Vbeta and 13 Jbeta primers. Sequencing was performed with immunoSEQ multiplex PCR; in TCRdb, only in-frame clones are kept and a portion is missing. Of under 150,000 clones in the sample, approximately 75% were seen once. Study-level results: Among TCR beta chains of equal frequency, HLA-associated ones were more clonally expanded in a later analysis. The study listed under 200 cytomegalovirus-associated TCR beta chains. It was confirmed in vitro that a few of the CMV-associated chains were specific for CMV antigens. A later analysis reportedly identified an Asian-associated ancestry cluster as carrying fewer N-insertions than the 666-donor mean.

This clone was seen a handful of times. Its antigen is not known. This CDR3 contains 16 residues. V was clipped by 4 bases and J by 2 bases; unmatched bases: 7. Germline V lookup: CDR1 SGHRS, CDR2 YFSETQ. This sequence joins TRBV5-1 and TRBJ2-3; 10 bases map to TRBD2. Sequencing was carried out using PBMCs. The sequence derives from a woman aged 40 to 49 in good health and CMV-seropositive. CDR3 region: CASSQERGGATDTQYF. The CDR3 DNA reads as TGCGCCAGCAGCCAAGAGCGGGGGGGGGCCACAGATACGCAGTATTTT.